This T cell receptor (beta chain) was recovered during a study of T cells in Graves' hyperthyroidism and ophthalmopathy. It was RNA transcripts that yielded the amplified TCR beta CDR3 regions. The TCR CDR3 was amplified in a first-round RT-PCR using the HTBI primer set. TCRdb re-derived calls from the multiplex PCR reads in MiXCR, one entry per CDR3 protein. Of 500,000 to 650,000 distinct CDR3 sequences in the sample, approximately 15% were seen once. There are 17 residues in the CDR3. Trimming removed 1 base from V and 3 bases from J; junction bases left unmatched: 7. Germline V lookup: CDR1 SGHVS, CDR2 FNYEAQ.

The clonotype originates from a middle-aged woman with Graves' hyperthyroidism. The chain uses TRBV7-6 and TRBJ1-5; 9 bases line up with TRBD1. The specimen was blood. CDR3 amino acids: CASSLVSGTGHNQPQHF. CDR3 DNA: TGTGCCAGCAGCTTAGTCAGCGGGACAGGGCACAATCAGCCCCAGCATTTT.